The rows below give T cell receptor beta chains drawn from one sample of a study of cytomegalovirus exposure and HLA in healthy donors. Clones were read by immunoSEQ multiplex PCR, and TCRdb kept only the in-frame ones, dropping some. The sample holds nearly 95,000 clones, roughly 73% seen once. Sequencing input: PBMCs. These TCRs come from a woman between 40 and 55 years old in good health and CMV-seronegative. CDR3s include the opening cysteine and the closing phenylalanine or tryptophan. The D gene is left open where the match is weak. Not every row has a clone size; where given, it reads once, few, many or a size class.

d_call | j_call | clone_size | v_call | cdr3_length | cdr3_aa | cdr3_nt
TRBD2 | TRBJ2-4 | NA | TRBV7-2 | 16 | CASSSRAGGPAIIQYF | TGTGCCAGCAGCTCTAGAGCGGGGGGGCCAGCTATTATTCAGTACTTC
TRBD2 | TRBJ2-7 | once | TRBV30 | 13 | CAWRTAGSYEQYF | TGTGCCTGGAGGACAGCGGGATCCTACGAGCAGTACTTC
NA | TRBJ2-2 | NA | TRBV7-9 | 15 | CASSLNFRSTGELFF | TGTGCCAGCAGCTTAAACTTTAGGAGTACCGGGGAGCTGTTTTTT
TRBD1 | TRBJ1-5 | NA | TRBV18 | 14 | CASSPGQEKQPQHF | TGTGCCAGCTCACCGGGACAGGAGAAACAGCCCCAGCATTTT
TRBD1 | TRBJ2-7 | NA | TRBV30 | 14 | CAWTGTGLTYEQYF | TGTGCCTGGACCGGGACAGGGCTGACCTACGAGCAGTACTTC
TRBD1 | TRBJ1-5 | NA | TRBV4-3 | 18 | CASSQDSHRGAGNQPQHF | TGCGCCAGCAGCCAAGATTCGCACAGGGGAGCGGGCAATCAGCCCCAGCATTTT
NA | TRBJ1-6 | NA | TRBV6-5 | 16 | CASSYGRSSYNSPLHF | TGTGCCAGCAGTTATGGGAGGAGCTCCTATAATTCACCCCTCCACTTT
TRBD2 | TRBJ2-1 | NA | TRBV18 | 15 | CASSSTSGRYNEQFF | TGTGCCAGCTCATCCACTAGCGGGCGATACAATGAGCAGTTCTTC
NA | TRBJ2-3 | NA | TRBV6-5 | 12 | CASTRRGDTQYF | TGTGCCAGCACCCGCAGGGGTGATACGCAGTATTTT
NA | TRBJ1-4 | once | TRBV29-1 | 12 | CSAHQGSEKLFF | TGCAGTGCCCACCAGGGCTCTGAAAAACTGTTTTTT
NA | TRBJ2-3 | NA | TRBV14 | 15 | CASSLLGSGRDTQYF | TGTGCCAGCAGCCTACTAGGCAGTGGCAGGGATACGCAGTATTTT
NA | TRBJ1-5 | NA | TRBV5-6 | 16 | CASSLGSRGRDQPQHF | TGTGCCAGCAGCTTGGGGAGCAGGGGACGGGATCAGCCCCAGCATTTT
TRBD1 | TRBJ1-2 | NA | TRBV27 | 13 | CASRITGTDGYTF | TGTGCCAGCAGAATAACCGGGACAGATGGCTACACCTTC
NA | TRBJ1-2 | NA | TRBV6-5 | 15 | CASSYSVPNTYGYTF | TGTGCCAGCAGTTACTCGGTCCCCAACACCTATGGCTACACCTTC
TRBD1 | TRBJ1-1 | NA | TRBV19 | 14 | CASGDRGRATEAFF | TGTGCCAGTGGGGACAGGGGAAGGGCCACTGAAGCTTTCTTT
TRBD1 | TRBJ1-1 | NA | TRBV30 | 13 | CAWSPTGAVRAFF | TGTGCCTGGAGTCCCACAGGGGCTGTGCGAGCTTTCTTT
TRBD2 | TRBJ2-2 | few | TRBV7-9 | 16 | CASSLSGATNTGELFF | TGTGCCAGCAGCCTTAGCGGGGCCACGAACACCGGGGAGCTGTTTTTT
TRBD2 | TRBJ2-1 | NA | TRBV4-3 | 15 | CASSLEYGGINEQFF | TGCGCCAGCAGCCTCGAATACGGGGGGATCAATGAGCAGTTCTTC
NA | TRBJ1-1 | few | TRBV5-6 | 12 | CASSTGNTEAFF | TGTGCCAGCAGCACAGGGAACACTGAAGCTTTCTTT
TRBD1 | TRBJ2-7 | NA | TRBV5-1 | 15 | CASSLSPGQSYEQYF | TGCGCCAGCAGCTTGTCACCGGGACAGTCCTACGAGCAGTACTTC
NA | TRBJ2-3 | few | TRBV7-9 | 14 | CASSLEFSEYTQYF | TGTGCCAGCAGCTTAGAATTTTCCGAGTATACGCAGTATTTT
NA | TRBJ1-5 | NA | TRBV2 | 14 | CASSPSGGNQPQHF | TGTGCCAGCAGTCCCTCCGGGGGAAATCAGCCCCAGCATTTT
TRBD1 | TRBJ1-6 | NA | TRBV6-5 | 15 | CASSYSGQGYSPLHF | TGTGCCAGCAGTTACTCCGGACAGGGGTATTCACCCCTCCACTTT
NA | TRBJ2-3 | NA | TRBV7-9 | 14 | CASSPAGGTDTQYF | TGTGCCAGCAGCCCCGCAGGGGGCACAGATACGCAGTATTTT
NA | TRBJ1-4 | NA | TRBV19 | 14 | CASSGPGDNEKLFF | TGTGCCAGTAGTGGGCCAGGGGATAATGAAAAACTGTTTTTT
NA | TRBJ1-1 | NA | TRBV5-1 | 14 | CASSSRGNKIEAFF | TGCGCCAGCAGTTCCAGGGGTAACAAAATTGAAGCTTTCTTT
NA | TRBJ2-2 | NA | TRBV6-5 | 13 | CASSRNSHGELFF | TGTGCCAGCAGCCGAAACAGTCACGGGGAGCTGTTTTTT
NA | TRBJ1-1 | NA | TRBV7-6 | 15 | CASSLAVTGNTEAFF | TGTGCCAGCAGCTTAGCGGTTACAGGGAACACTGAAGCTTTCTTT
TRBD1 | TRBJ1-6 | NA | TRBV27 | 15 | CASSRETGANSPLHF | TGTGCCAGCAGTCGGGAGACAGGGGCTAATTCACCCCTCCACTTT
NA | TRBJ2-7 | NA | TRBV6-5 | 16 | CASSYSGGASSYEQYF | TGTGCCAGCAGTTACTCTGGCGGGGCGAGCTCCTACGAGCAGTACTTC
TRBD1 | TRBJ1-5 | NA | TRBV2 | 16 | CASGKGTGGLDQPQHF | TGTGCCAGCGGGAAAGGGACAGGGGGCCTAGATCAGCCCCAGCATTTT
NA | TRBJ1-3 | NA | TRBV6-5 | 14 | CASSLYRDRNTIYF | TGTGCCAGCAGTCTTTACAGGGATAGAAACACCATATATTTT
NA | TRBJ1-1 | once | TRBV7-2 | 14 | CASSWGGTNTEAFF | TGTGCCAGCAGCTGGGGGGGGACAAACACTGAAGCTTTCTTT
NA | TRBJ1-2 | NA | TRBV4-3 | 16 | CASSPNGQSANYGYTF | TGCGCCAGCAGCCCTAATGGACAGAGTGCTAACTATGGCTACACCTTC
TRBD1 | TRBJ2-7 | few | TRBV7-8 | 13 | CASSRDRGNEQYF | TGTGCCAGCAGCCGGGACAGGGGGAACGAGCAGTACTTC
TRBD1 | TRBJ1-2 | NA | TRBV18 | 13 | CATTGDRNYGYTF | TGTGCCACGACCGGGGACAGGAACTATGGCTACACCTTC
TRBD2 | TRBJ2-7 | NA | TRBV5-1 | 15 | CASSITSGGSYEQYF | TGCGCCAGCAGCATAACTAGCGGGGGCTCCTACGAGCAGTACTTC
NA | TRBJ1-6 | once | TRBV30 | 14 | CAWSAGLYNSPLPF | TGTGCCTGGAGTGCGGGACTTTATAATTCACCCCTCCCCTTT
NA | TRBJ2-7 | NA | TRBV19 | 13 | CASSMQGRYEQYF | TGTGCCAGTAGTATGCAGGGTCGGTACGAGCAGTACTTC